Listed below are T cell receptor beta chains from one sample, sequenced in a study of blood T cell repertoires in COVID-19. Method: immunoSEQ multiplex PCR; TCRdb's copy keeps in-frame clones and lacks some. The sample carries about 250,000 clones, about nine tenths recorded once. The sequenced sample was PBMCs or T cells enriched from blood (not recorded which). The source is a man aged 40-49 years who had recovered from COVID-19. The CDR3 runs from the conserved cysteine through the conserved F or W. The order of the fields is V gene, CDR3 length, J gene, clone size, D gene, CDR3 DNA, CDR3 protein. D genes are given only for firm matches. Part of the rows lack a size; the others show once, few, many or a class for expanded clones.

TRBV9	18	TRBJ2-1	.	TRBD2	TGTGCCAGCAGCGTAGGGTCCCAGCGGGAGAGCTCCTACAATGAGCAGTTCTTC	CASSVGSQRESSYNEQFF
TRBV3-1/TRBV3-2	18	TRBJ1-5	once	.	TGTGCCAGCAGCCACTCCTCGACAGTTCCACAAAGCAATCAGCCCCAGCATTTT	CASSHSSTVPQSNQPQHF
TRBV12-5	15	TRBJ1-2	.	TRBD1	TGTGCTAGTGGTTTGGTACTAGGGGGCCCCCATGGCTACACCTTC	CASGLVLGGPHGYTF
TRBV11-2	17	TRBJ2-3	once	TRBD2	TGTGCCAGCAGCCTCTCCCCTAGCGGGGGGTACACAGATACGCAGTATTTT	CASSLSPSGGYTDTQYF
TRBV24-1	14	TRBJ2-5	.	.	TGTGCCACCAGTGATTTGTACAGTGGGGAGACCCAGTACTTC	CATSDLYSGETQYF
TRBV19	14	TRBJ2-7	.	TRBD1	TGTGCCAGTAGTGAAGGACAGGGGTTCTACGAGCAGTACTTC	CASSEGQGFYEQYF
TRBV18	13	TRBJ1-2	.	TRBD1	TGTGCCAGCTCTCGACAGGGGGCGTATGGCTACACCTTC	CASSRQGAYGYTF
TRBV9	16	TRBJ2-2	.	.	TGTGCCAGCAGCCCCCCGACAGGCCCAAACACCGGGGAGCTGTTTTTT	CASSPPTGPNTGELFF
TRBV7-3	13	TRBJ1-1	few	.	TGTGCCAGCAGCTCAGGATCGAACACTGAAGCTTTCTTT	CASSSGSNTEAFF
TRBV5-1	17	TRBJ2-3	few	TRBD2	TGCGCCAGCAGCGGTCGGGGGCGGGAGGGCAGGACAGATACGCAGTATTTT	CASSGRGREGRTDTQYF
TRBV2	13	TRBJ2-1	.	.	TGTGCCAGCAGAATAGACTCCTACAATGAGCAGTTCTTC	CASRIDSYNEQFF
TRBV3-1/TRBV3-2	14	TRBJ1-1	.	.	TGTGCCAGCAGCTCTGACGGCGACGGGGGAGAAGCTTTCTTT	CASSSDGDGGEAFF
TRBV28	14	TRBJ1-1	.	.	TGTGCCAGCTTCCAGATAACGAGAGGCACTGAAGCTTTCTTT	CASFQITRGTEAFF
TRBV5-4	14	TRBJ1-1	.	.	TGTGCCAGCAGCCTGGGGAGGGTGAACACTGAAGCTTTCTTT	CASSLGRVNTEAFF
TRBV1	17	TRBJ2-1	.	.	TGCACCAGCAGCCAAGATGCGGCTTTGGGGACTTACAATGAGCAGTTCTTC	CTSSQDAALGTYNEQFF
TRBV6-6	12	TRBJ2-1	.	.	TGTGCCAGCAGTTACGAAGCCAATGAGCAGTTCTTC	CASSYEANEQFF
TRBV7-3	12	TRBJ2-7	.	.	TGTGCCAGCAGCCGGACTGGGACACCGCAGTACTTC	CASSRTGTPQYF
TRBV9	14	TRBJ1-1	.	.	TGTGCCAGCAGCGTCGGGGTGGGGAACACTGAAGCTTTCTTT	CASSVGVGNTEAFF
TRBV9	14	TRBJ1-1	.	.	TGTGCCAGCAGCGTAGGGAGTACAGGGAGTGAAGCTTTCTTT	CASSVGSTGSEAFF
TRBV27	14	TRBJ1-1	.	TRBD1	TGTGCCAGCAGCCCAGGGGGCCTGAACACTGAAGCTTTCTTT	CASSPGGLNTEAFF
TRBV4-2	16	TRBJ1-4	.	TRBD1	TGTGCCAGCAGCCAGGCTATGGGACAGCAAAAGGAAAAACTGTTTTTT	CASSQAMGQQKEKLFF
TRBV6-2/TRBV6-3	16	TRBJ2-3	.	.	TGTGCCAGCAGTCGACCCCCAGACATTAGCACAGATACGCAGTATTTT	CASSRPPDISTDTQYF
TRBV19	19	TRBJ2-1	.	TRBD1	TGTGCCAGTAGTACCCCGGGACAGGGGGCTTTCCTTCGGGGGGATGAGCAGTTCTTC	CASSTPGQGAFLRGDEQFF
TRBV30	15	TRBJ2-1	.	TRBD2	TGTGCCTGGAGTATGTCTAGCGGGCACTTCAATGAGCAGTTCTTC	CAWSMSSGHFNEQFF
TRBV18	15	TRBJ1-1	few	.	TGTGCCAGCTCACCAAACAGGGAAATGAACACTGAAGCTTTCTTT	CASSPNREMNTEAFF
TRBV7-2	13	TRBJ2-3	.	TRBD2	TGTGCCAGCAGCTCCGGACTAGCTTCTACGCAGTATTTT	CASSSGLASTQYF
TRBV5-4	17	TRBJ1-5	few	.	TGTGCCAGCAGCTTCTCAGGGGACGGGTCTAGCAATCAGCCCCAGCATTTT	CASSFSGDGSSNQPQHF
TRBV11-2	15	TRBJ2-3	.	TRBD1	TGTGCCAGCAGCACGCAACCAGGGGGCAACTTTGCGCAGTATTTT	CASSTQPGGNFAQYF
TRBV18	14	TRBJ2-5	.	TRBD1	TGTGCCAGCTCAGCCGGACAGGGGACAGAGACCCAGTACTTC	CASSAGQGTETQYF
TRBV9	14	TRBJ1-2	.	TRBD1	TGTGCCAGCAGCGCACGACAGGGGTACTATGGCTACACCTTC	CASSARQGYYGYTF
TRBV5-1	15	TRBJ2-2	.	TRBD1	TGCGCCAGCAGCCCCCGGACAGGGTACACCGGGGAGCTGTTTTTT	CASSPRTGYTGELFF
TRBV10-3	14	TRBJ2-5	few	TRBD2	TGTGCCATCGATTCAAGCGGGAGGGGGGAGACCCAGTACTTC	CAIDSSGRGETQYF